This entry is about one T cell receptor beta chain. Some clones are missing from TCRdb's copy, which holds only in-frame ones; the method was immunoSEQ multiplex PCR. Of approximately 180,000 clones listed, more than 65% are singletons. Per the germline V gene, CDR1 is SGHVS and CDR2 is FNYEAQ. The CDR3 is 13 amino acids. V was cut by 6 bases and J by 3 bases, with 12 bases left in between. Cohort 3 recovered donors had two negative PCRs, clearance, or symptom resolution. This entry belongs to a study of blood T cell repertoires in COVID-19. The rearrangement joins TRBV7-6 to TRBJ2-7; D perhaps matches TRBD1 (6 bases). The receptor was derived from a man aged 45-65 years who had recovered from COVID-19. What was sequenced was PBMCs or T cells enriched from blood (not recorded which). The CDR3 region has the DNA TGTGCCAGCAGTCCCGGACAGAACTACGAGCAGTACTTC. The encoded protein is CASSPGQNYEQYF.